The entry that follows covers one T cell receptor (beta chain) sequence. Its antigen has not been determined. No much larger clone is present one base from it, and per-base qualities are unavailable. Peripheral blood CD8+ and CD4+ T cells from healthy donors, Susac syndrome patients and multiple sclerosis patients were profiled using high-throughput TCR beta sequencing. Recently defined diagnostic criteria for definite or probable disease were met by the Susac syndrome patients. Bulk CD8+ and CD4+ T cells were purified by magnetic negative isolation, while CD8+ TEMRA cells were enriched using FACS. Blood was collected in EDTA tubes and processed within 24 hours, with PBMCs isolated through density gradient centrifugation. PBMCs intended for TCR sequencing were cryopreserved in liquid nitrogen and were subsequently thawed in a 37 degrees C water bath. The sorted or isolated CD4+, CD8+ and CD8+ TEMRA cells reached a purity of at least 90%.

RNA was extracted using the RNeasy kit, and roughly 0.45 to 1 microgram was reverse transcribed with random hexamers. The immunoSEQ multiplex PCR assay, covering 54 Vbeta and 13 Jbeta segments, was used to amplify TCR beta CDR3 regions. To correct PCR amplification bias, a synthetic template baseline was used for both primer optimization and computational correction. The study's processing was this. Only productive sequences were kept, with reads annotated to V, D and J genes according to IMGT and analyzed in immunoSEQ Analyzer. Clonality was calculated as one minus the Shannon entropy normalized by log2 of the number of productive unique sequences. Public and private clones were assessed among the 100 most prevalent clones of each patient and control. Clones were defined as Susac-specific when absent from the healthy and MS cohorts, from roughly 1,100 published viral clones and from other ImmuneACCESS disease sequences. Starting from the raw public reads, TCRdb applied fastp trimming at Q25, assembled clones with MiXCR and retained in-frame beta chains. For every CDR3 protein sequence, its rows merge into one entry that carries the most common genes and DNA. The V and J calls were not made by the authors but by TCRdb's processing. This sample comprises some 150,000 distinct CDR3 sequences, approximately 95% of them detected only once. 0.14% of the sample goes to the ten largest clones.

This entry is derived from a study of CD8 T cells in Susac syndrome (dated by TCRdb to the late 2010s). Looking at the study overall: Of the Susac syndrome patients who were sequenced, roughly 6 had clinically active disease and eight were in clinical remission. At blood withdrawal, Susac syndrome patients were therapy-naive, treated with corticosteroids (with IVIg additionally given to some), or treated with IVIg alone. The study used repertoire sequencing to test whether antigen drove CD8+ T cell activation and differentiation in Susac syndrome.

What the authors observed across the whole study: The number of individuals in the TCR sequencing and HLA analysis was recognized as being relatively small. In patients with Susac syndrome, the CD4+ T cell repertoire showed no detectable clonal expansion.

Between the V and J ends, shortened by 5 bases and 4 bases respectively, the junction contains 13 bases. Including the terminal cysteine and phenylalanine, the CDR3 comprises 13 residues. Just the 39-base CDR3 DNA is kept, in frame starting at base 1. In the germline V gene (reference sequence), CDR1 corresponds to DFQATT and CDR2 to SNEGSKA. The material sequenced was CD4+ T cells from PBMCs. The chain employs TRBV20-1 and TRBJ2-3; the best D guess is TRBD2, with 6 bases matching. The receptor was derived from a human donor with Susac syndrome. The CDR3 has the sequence CSAPTRRADTQYF. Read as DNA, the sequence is TGCAGTGCTCCGACTAGGAGGGCAGATACGCAGTATTTT.